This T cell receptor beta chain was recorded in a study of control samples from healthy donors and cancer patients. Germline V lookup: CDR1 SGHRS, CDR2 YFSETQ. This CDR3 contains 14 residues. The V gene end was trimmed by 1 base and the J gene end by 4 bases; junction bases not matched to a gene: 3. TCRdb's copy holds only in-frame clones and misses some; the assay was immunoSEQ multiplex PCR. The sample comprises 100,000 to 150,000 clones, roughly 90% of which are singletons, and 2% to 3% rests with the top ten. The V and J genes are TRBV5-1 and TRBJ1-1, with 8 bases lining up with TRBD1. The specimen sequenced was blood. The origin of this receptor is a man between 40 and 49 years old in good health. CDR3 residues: CASSLLQGGTEAFF. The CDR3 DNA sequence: TGCGCCAGCAGCTTGTTACAGGGGGGCACTGAAGCTTTCTTT.